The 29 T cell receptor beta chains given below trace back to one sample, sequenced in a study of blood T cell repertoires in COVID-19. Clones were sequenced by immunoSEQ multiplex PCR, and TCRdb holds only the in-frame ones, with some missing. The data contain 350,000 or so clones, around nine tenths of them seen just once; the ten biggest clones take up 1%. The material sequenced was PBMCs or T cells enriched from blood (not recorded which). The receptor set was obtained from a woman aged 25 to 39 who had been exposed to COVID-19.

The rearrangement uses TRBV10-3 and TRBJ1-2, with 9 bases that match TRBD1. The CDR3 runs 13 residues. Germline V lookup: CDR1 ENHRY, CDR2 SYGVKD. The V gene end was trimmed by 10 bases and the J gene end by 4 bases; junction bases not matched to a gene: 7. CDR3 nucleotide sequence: TGTGCCAACAGACAGGGGGTTGGCTATGGCTACACCTTC. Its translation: CANRQGVGYGYTF.

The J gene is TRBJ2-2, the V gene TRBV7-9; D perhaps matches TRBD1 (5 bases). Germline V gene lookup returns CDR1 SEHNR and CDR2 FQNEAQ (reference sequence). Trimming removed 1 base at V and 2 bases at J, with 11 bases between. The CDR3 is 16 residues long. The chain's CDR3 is CASSLVGQGNTGELFF. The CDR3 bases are TGTGCCAGCAGCTTAGTTGGGCAGGGCAACACCGGGGAGCTGTTTTTT.

CDR3 nucleotides: TGCGCCAGCAGCAAAGCTAGCGGGGATCTCAATGAGCAGTTCTTC. Translating gives CASSKASGDLNEQFF. V usage is TRBV5-1 and J usage is TRBJ2-1; 9 positions agree with TRBD2. V shed 4 bases and J 6 bases; nucleotides not matched to a gene: 8. CDR1 and CDR2 from the germline V gene are SGHRS and YFSETQ. This CDR3 has 15 amino acids.

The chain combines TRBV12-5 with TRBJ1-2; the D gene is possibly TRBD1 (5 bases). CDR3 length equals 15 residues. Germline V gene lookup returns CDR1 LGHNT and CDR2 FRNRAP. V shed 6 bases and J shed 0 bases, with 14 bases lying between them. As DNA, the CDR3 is TGTGCTAGTGGCCCAGACAGCGTCACTAACTATGGCTACACCTTC. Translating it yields CASGPDSVTNYGYTF.

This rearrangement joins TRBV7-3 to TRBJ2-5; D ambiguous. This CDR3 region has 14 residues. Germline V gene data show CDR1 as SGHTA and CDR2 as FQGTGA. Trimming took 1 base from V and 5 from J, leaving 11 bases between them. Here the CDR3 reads CASSLIPLRETQYF. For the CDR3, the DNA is TGTGCCAGCAGCTTAATTCCACTTCGCGAGACCCAGTACTTC.

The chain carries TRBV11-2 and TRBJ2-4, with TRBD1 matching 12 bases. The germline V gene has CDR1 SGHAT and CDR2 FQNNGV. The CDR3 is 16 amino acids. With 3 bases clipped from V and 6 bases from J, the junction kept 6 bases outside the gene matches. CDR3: CASSLGTGGGGNIQYF. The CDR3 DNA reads TGTGCCAGCAGCTTGGGGACAGGGGGCGGGGGAAACATTCAGTACTTC.

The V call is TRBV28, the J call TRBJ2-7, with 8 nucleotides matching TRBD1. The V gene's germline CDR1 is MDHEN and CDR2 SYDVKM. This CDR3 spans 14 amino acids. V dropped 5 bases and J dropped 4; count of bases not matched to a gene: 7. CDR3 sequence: CASSTRQGWYEQYF. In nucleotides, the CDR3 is TGTGCCAGCAGTACCCGACAGGGGTGGTACGAGCAGTACTTC.

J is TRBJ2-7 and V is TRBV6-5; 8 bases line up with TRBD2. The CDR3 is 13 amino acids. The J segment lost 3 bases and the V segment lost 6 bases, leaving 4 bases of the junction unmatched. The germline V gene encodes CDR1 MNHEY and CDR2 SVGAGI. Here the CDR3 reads CASRSGSGYEQYF. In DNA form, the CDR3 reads TGTGCCAGCAGAAGCGGGAGCGGCTACGAGCAGTACTTC.

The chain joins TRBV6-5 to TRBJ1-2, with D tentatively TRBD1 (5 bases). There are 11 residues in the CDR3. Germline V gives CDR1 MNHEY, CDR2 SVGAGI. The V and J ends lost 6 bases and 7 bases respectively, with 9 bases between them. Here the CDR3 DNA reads TGTGCCAGCAGCTCAGGGATTGGCTACACCTTC. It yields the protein CASSSGIGYTF.

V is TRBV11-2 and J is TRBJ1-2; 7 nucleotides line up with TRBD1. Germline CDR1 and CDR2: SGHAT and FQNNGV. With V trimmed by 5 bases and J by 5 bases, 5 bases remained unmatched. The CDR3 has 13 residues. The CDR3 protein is CASSNQQGYGYTF. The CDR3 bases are TGTGCCAGCAGCAATCAACAGGGGTATGGCTACACCTTC.

The CDR3 loop is CASSFDRPRTEAFF. The CDR3 DNA reads as TGTGCCAGCAGCTTCGACAGGCCGAGGACTGAAGCTTTCTTT. The rearrangement joins TRBV7-9 to TRBJ1-1; perhaps TRBD1 as D (6 bases). Trimming took 3 bases from V and 5 from J, leaving 13 bases between them. CDR3 length: 14 amino acids. Per the germline V gene, CDR1 is SEHNR and CDR2 is FQNEAQ (reference sequence). Drawing the rest from reference TRBV7-9 and TRBJ1-1, the complete variable domain is DTGVSQNPRHKITKRGQNVTFRCDPISEHNRLYWYRQTLGQGPEFLTYFQNEAQLEKSRLLSDRFSAERPKGSFSTLEIQRTEQGDSAMYLCASSFDRPRTEAFFGQGTRLTVV.

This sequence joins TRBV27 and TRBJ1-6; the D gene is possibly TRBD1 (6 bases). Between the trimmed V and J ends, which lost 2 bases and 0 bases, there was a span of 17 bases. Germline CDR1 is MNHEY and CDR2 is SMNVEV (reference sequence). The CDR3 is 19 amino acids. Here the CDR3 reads CASSLDRDKGSSYNSPLHF. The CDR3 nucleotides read TGTGCCAGCAGTTTAGATCGGGACAAGGGTAGCTCCTATAATTCACCCCTCCACTTT.

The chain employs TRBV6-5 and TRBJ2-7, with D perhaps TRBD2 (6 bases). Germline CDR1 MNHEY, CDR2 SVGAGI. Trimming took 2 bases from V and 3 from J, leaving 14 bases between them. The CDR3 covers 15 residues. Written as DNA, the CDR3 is TGTGCCAGCAGTTACGAGGTAGCGGAGCACTACGAGCAGTACTTC. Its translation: CASSYEVAEHYEQYF.

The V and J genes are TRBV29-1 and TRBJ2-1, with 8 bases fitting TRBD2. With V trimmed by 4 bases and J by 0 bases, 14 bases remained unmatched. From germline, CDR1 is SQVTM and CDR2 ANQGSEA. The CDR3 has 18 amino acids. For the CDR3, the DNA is TGCAGCGTTGTGACTAGCGATTCCCTCCAGAGCTCCTACAATGAGCAGTTCTTC. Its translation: CSVVTSDSLQSSYNEQFF.

CDR3 in amino acids: CASSRGGQGVEQYF. The CDR3 nucleotides are TGTGCCAGCAGCCGCGGGGGACAGGGAGTCGAGCAGTACTTC. The V and J genes are TRBV11-1 and TRBJ2-7; 9 bases are shared with TRBD1. Losses at the gene ends were 5 bases for V and 6 bases for J; bases not matched to a gene: 8. The CDR3 runs to 14 residues. CDR1 and CDR2 (germline): SGHAT, FQDESV (reference sequence).

CDR3 sequence: CASSFPAVSYEQYF. The CDR3 bases are TGTGCCAGCAGTTTCCCCGCAGTATCCTACGAGCAGTACTTC. The V gene is TRBV28, the J gene TRBJ2-7; D call uncertain. Germline V gene sequence: CDR1 MDHEN, CDR2 SYDVKM. This CDR3 is 14 amino acids long. V was clipped by 3 bases and J by 1 base, with 10 bases between them.

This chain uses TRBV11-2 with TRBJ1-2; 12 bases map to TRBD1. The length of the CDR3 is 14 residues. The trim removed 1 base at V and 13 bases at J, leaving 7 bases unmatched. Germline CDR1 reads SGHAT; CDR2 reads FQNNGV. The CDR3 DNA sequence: TGTGCCAGCAGCTTAGGAGGGACAGGGGGCTCGGGCACCTTC. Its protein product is CASSLGGTGGSGTF. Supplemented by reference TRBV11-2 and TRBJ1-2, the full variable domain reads EAGVAQSPRYKIIEKRQSVAFWCNPISGHATLYWYQQILGQGPKLLIQFQNNGVVDDSQLPKDRFSAERLKGVDSTLKIQPAKLEDSAVYLCASSLGGTGGSGTFGSGTRLTVV.

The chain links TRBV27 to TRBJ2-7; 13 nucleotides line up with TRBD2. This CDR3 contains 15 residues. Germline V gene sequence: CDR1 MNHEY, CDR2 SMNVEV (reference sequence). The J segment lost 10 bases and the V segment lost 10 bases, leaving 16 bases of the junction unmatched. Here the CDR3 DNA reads TGTGCCATCCGCCCCACTAGCGGGAGGGCCTCCCGACAGTACTTC. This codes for CAIRPTSGRASRQYF.

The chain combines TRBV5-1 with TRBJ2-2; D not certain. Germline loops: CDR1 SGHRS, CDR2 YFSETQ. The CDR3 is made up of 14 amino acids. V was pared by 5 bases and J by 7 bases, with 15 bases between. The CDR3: CASRAAALSGELFF. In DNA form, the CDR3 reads TGCGCCAGCAGGGCGGCAGCTTTGAGCGGGGAGCTGTTTTTT.

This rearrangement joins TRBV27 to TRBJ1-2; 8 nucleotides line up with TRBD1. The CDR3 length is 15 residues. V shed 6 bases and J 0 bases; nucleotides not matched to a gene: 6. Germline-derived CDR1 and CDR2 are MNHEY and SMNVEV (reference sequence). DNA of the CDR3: TGTGCCAGCAGACAGGGGGGGCTGTCTAACTATGGCTACACCTTC. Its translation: CASRQGGLSNYGYTF.

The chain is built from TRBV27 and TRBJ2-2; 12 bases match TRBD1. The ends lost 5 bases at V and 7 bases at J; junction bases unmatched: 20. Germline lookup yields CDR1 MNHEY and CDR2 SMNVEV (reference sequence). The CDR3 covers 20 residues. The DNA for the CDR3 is TGTGCCAGCAGTACCACATCAGCGCACGGGACAGGGGGCTGGGTCGGGGAGCTGTTTTTT. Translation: CASSTTSAHGTGGWVGELFF.

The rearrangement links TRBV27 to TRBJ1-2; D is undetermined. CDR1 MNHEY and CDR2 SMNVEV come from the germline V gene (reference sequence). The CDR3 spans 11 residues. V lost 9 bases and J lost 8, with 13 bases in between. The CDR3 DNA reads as TGTGCCAGAACCCACAATCAAGGCTACACCTTC. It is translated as CARTHNQGYTF.

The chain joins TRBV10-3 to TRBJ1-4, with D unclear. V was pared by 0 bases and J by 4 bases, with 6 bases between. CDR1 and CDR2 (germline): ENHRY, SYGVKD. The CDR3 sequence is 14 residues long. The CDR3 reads CAISESSLNEKLFF. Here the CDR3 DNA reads TGTGCCATCAGTGAGTCATCCCTTAATGAAAAACTGTTTTTT.

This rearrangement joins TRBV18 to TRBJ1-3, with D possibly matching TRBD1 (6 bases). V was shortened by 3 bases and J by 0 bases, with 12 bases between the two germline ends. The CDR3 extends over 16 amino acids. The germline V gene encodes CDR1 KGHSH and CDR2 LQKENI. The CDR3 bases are TGTGCCAGCTCACCCTCGACAGGCCACTCTGGAAACACCATATATTTT. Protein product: CASSPSTGHSGNTIYF.

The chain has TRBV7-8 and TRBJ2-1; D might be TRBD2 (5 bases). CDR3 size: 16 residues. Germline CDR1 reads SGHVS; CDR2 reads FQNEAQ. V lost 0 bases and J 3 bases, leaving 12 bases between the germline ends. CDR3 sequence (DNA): TGTGCCAGCAGCTTAGCGGGAAGCGGAGTCTACAATGAGCAGTTCTTC. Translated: CASSLAGSGVYNEQFF.

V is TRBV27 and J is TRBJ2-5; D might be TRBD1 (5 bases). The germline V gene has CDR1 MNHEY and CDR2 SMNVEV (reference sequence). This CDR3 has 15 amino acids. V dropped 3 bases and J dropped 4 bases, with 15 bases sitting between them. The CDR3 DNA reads TGTGCCAGCAGTTTGCAGGGTAGAGAGAGAGAGACCCAGTACTTC. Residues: CASSLQGRERETQYF.

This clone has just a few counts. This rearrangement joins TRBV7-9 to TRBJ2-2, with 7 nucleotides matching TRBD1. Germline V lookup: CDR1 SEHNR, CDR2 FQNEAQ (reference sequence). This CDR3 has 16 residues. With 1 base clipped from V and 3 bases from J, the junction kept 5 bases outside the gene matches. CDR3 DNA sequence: TGTGCCAGCAGCTTAGAACAGGGGTTCTACACCGGGGAGCTGTTTTTT. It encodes CASSLEQGFYTGELFF.

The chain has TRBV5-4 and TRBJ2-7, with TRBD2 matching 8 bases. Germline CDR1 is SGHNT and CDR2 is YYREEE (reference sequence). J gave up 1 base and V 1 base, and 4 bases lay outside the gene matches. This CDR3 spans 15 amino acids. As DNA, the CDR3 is TGTGCCAGCAGCTTGCCCGGGAGGGGGTCCTACGAGCAGTACTTC. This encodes CASSLPGRGSYEQYF.

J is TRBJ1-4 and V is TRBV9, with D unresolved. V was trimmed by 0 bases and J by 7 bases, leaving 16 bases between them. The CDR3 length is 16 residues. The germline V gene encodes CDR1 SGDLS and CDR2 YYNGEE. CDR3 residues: CASSVATGGRGEKLFF. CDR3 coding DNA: TGTGCCAGCAGCGTAGCTACGGGAGGCAGAGGTGAAAAACTGTTTTTT.